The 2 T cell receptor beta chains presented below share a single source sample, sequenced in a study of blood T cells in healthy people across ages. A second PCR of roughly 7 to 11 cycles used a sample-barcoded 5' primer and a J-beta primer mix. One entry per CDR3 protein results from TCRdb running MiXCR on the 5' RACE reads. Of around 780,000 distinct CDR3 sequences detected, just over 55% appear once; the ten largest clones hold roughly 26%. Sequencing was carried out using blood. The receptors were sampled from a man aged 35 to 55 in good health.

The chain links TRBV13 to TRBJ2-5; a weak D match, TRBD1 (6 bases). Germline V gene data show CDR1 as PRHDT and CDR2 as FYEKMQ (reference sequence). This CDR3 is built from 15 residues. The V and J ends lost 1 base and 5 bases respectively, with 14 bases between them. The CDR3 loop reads CASSLANRVWETQYF. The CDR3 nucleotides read TGTGCCAGCAGCTTAGCAAACAGGGTTTGGGAGACCCAGTACTTC.

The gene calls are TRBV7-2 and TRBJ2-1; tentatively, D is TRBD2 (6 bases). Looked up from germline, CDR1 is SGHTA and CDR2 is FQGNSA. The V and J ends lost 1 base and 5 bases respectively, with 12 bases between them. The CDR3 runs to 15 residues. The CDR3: CASSLGRGTHNEQFF. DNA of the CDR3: TGTGCCAGCAGCTTAGGGCGGGGAACCCACAATGAGCAGTTCTTC.